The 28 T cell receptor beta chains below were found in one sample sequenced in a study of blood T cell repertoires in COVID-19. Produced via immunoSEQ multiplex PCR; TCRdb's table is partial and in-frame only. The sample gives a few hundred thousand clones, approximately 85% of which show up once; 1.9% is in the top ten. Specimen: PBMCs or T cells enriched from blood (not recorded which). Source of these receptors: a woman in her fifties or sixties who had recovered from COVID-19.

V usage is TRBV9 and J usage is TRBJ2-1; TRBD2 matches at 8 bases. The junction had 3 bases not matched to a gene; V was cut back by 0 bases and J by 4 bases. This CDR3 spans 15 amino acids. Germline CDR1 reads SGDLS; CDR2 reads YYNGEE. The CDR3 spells CASSVVASGYNEQFF. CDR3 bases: TGTGCCAGCAGCGTAGTAGCTAGCGGGTACAATGAGCAGTTCTTC.

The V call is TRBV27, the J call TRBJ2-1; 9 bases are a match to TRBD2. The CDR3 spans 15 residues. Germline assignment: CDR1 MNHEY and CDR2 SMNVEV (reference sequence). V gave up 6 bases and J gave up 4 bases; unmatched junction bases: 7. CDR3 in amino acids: CASRSSGGRYNEQFF. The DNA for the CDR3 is TGTGCCAGCAGGTCAAGCGGGGGGCGGTACAATGAGCAGTTCTTC.

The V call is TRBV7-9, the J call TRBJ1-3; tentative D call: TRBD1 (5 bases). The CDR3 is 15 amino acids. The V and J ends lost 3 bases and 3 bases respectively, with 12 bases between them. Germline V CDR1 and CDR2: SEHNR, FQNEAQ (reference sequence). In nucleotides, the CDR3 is TGTGCCAGCAGCTTGGGGGGAACTGGTGGAAACACCATATATTTT. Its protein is CASSLGGTGGNTIYF. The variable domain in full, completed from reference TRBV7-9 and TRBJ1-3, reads DTGVSQNPRHKITKRGQNVTFRCDPISEHNRLYWYRQTLGQGPEFLTYFQNEAQLEKSRLLSDRFSAERPKGSFSTLEIQRTEQGDSAMYLCASSLGGTGGNTIYFGEGSWLTVV.

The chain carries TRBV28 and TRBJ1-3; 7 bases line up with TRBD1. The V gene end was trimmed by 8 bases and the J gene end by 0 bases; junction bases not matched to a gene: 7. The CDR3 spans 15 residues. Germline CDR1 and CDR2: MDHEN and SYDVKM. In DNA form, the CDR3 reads TGTGCCAGCGGATCGGGACAGACCTCTGGAAACACCATATATTTT. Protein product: CASGSGQTSGNTIYF.

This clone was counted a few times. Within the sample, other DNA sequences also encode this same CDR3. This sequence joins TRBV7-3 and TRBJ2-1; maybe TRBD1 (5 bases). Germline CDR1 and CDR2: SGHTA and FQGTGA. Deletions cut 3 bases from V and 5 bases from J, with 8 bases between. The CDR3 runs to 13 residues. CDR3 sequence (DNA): TGTGCCAGCAGCTTGGGGCAGAACAATGAGCAGTTCTTC. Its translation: CASSLGQNNEQFF. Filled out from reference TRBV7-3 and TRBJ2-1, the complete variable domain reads GAGVSQTPSNKVTEKGKYVELRCDPISGHTALYWYRQSLGQGPEFLIYFQGTGAADDSGLPNDRFFAVRPEGSVSTLKIQRTERGDSAVYLCASSLGQNNEQFFGPGTRLTVL.

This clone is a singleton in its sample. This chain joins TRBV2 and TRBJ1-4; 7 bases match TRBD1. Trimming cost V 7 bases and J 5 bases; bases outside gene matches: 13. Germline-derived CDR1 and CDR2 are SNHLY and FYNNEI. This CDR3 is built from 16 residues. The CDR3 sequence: CASTPGRGQWNEKLFF. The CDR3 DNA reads TGTGCCAGCACCCCGGGTAGGGGGCAATGGAATGAAAAACTGTTTTTT.

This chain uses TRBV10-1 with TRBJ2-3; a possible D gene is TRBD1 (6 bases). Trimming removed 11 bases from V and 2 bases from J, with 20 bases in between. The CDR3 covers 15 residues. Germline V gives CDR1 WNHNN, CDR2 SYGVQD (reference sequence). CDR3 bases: TGCGCCTCCGAGCCCGGGACATATAACACAGATACGCAGTATTTT. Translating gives CASEPGTYNTDTQYF.

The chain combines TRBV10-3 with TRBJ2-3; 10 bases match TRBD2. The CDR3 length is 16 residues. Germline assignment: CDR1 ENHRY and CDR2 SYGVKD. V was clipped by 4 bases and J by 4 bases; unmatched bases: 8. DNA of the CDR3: TGTGCCATCAGTGTATCTAGCGGGAGTATCTCAGATACGCAGTATTTT. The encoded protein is CAISVSSGSISDTQYF.

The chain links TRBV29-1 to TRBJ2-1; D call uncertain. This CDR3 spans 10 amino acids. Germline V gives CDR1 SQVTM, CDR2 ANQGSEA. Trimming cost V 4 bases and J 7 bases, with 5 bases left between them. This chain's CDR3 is CSVARNEQFF. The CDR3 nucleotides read TGCAGCGTTGCCCGGAATGAGCAGTTCTTC.

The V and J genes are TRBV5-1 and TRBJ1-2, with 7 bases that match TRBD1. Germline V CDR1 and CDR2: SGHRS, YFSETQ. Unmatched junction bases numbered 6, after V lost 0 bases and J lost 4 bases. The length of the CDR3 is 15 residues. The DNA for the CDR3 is TGCGCCAGCAGCTTGGGGTCAGGGGGGCCCTATGGCTACACCTTC. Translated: CASSLGSGGPYGYTF.

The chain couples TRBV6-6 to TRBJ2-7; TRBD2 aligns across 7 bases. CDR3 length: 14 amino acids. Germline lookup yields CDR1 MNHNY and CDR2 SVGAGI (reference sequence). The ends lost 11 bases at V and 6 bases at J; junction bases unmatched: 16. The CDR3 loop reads CAAGRGLGWIEQYF. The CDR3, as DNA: TGTGCCGCAGGGAGGGGCTTAGGCTGGATCGAGCAGTACTTC.

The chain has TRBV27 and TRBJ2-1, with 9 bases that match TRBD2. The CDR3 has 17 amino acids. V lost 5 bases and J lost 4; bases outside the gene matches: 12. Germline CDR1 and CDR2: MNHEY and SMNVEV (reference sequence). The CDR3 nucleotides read TGTGCCAGCAGTCCCGGGGCTAGCGGGACGGTTTACAATGAGCAGTTCTTC. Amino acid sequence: CASSPGASGTVYNEQFF.

The CDR3 nucleotides read TGTGCCAGCAGTTATACAGACTCCTACGAGCAGTACTTC. This sequence encodes CASSYTDSYEQYF. The chain joins TRBV6-5 to TRBJ2-7; D unclear. This CDR3 region has 13 residues. CDR1 is MNHEY and CDR2 is SVGAGI in the germline V gene. V was clipped by 3 bases and J by 0 bases, with 6 bases between them.

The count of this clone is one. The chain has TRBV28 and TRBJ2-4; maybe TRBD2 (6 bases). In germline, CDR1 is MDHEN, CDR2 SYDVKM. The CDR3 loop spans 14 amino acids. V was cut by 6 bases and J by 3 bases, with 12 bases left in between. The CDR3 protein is CASSWAGSKNIQYF. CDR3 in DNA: TGTGCCAGCAGCTGGGCGGGGAGCAAAAACATTCAGTACTTC.

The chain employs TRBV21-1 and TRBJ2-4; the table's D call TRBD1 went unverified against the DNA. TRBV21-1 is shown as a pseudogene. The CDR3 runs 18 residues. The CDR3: CASSKGRDRDHTKNIQYF. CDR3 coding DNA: TGTGCCAGCAGCAAAGGACGAGACAGGGACCATACCAAAAACATTCAGTACTTC.

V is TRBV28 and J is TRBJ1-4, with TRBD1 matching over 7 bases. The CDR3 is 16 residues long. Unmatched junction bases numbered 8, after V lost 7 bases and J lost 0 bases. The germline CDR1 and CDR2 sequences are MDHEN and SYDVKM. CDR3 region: CASNSDRDSTNEKLFF. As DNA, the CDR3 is TGTGCCAGCAACTCAGACAGGGACTCAACTAATGAAAAACTGTTTTTT.

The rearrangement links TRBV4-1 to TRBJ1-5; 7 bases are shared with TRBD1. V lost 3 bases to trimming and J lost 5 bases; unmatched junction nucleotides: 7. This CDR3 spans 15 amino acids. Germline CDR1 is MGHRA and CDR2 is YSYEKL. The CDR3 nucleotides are TGCGCCAGCAGCCAGGGACAGTCAAGGGATCAGCCCCAGCATTTT. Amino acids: CASSQGQSRDQPQHF.

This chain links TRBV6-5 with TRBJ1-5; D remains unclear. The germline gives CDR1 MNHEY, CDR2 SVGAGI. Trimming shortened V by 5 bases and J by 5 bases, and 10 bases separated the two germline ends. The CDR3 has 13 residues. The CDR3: CASSRDLDQPQHF. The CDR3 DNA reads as TGTGCCAGCAGTCGAGATTTGGATCAGCCCCAGCATTTT.

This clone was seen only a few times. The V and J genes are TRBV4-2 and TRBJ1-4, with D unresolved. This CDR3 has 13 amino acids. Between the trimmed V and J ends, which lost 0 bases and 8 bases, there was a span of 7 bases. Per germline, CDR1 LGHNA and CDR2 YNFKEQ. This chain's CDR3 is CASSQDLGEKLFF. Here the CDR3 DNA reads TGTGCCAGCAGCCAAGATCTGGGCGAAAAACTGTTTTTT.

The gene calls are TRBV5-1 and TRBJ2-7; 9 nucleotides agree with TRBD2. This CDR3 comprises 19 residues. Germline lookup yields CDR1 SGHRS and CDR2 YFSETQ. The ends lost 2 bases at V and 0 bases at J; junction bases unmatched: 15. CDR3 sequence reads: CASSFNSGSRVSSSYEQYF. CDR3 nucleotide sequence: TGCGCCAGCAGCTTTAATAGCGGGAGCCGGGTCTCAAGCTCCTACGAGCAGTACTTC. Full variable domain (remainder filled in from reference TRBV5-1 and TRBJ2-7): KAGVTQTPRYLIKTRGQQVTLSCSPISGHRSVSWYQQTPGQGLQFLFEYFSETQRNKGNFPGRFSGRQFSNSRSEMNVSTLELGDSALYLCASSFNSGSRVSSSYEQYFGPGTRLTVT.

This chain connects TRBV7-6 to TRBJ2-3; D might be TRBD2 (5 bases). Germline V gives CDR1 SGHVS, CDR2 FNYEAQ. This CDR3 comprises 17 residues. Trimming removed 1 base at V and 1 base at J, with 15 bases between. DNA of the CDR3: TGTGCCAGCAGCTTAGGGGTCCCAAGCGGAGGCACAGATACGCAGTATTTT. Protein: CASSLGVPSGGTDTQYF.

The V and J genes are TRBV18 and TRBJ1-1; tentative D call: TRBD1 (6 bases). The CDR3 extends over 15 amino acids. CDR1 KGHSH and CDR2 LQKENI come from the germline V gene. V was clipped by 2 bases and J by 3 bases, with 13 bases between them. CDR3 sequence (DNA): TGTGCCAGCTCACCAGACGTGGGGGCGGACACTGAAGCTTTCTTT. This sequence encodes CASSPDVGADTEAFF.

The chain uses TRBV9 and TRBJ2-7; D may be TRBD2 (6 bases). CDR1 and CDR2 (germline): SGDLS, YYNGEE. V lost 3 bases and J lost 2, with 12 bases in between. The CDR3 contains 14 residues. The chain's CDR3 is CASSAHGSTYEQYF. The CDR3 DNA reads TGTGCCAGCAGCGCCCACGGGAGTACCTACGAGCAGTACTTC.

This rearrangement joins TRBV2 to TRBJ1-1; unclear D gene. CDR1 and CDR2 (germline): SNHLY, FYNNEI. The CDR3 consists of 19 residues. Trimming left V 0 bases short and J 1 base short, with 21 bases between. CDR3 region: CASSEARVGIYFGNTEAFF. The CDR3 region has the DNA TGTGCCAGCAGTGAAGCGAGGGTAGGCATCTACTTCGGGAACACTGAAGCTTTCTTT.

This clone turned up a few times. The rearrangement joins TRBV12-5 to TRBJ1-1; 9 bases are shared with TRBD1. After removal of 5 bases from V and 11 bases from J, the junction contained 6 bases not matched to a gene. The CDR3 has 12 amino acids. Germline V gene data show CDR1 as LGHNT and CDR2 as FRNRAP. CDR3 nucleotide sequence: TGTGCTAGTGGTCTGGGGGACAGGGAGGCTTTCTTT. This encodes CASGLGDREAFF.

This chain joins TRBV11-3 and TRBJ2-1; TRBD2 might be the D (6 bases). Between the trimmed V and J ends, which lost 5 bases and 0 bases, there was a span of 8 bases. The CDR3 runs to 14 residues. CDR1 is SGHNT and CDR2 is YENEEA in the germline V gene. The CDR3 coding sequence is TGTGCCAGCAGCCCGGGGGACTCCTACAATGAGCAGTTCTTC. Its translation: CASSPGDSYNEQFF.

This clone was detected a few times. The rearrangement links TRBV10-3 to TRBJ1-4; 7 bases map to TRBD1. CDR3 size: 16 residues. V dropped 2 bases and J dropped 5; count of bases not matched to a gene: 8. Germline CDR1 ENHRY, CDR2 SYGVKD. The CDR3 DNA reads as TGTGCCATCAGTGAGACTGGGACAGTGAAGAATGAAAAACTGTTTTTT. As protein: CAISETGTVKNEKLFF.

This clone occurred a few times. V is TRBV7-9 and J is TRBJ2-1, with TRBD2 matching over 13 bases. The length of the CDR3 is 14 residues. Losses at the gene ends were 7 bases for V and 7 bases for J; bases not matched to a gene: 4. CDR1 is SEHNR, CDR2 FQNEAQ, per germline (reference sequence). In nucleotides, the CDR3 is TGTGCCAGCACCGGGACTAGCGGGAAAAATGAGCAGTTCTTC. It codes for CASTGTSGKNEQFF.